The sequence of this T cell receptor (beta chain) was determined in a study of T cells in Graves' hyperthyroidism and ophthalmopathy (dated by TCRdb to about 2019). Regarding the research as a whole: Peripheral blood samples were taken at the time of initial diagnosis, prior to any treatment. To identify TCR V-J signatures that set the groups apart, the researchers used a discovery cohort of more than 95 patients, made up of around 40 with Graves' ophthalmopathy and about 55 with stable Graves' hyperthyroidism. An independent validation cohort of around 19 hyperthyroidism patients and approximately 15 patients who later progressed to ophthalmopathy tested prospective prediction of ophthalmopathy. The 95 to 100 discovery patients were randomly split 7:3 into training and test sets. The study also compared thyroid tissue and blood T-cell repertoires from about 6 Graves' hyperthyroidism patients. After sampling, hyperthyroidism patients received methimazole starting at 30 mg daily, and ophthalmopathy patients received high-dose intravenous methylprednisolone. The paper reports TCR Vbeta CDR3 sequencing of some 140 peripheral blood samples: fewer than 50 ophthalmopathy, fewer than 80 hyperthyroidism and 17 progressor patients.

Note on this clonotype: Which antigen it targets is not known. A much larger clone sits a single nucleotide away, making a read error possible.

The CDR3 has 15 amino acids, counting the end cysteine and phenylalanine. CDR3 DNA only is kept here, 45 bases in frame from base 1. The germline V gene provides CDR1 KGHSH and CDR2 LQKENI. Amplification of TCR beta CDR3 regions was carried out from RNA transcripts. The first round of RT-PCR for the TCR CDR3 was performed with the HTBI primer set and the Qiagen OneStep RT-PCR kit. The libraries were constructed in a second round of multiplex PCR and then size-selected and purified. Sequencing of the libraries was done on an Illumina HiSeq2000 using paired-end 100 bp reads. In the original analysis: Raw data were processed with SOAPnuke, discarding reads with adapters, uncalled bases, mean Phred below 15, or no exact constant-primer or identifier match. High-quality paired reads were merged with COPE v1.2.5, and unique nucleotide sequences were defined as clonotypes. MiTCR v1.1 was used to align clonotypes to the IMGT TRBV, TRBD and TRBJ reference segments. Analysis was restricted to V-J combinations with a frequency above 0.0001, which covered about 99% of repertoires. A TCS score was defined as the ratio of F50 (clonal expansion) to E x V (chaos), with BLOSUM62-based TCRdist applied between CDR3 peptides within each V-J. Welch's t-statistics and random forest reduced 450 to 600 V-J features to under 15, which were used in a naive Bayes classifier (R e1071). TCRdb handled the public reads itself, with Q25 trimming in fastp and clone calling in MiXCR, and kept productive beta chains. Here each entry gathers all rows of one CDR3 protein and keeps the most common genes and DNA. The V and J calls and clone size are TCRdb's, not the authors'. The sample table records approximately 600,000 distinct CDR3 sequences; approximately 15% of these occur just once. The ten largest clonotypes hold almost 6% of the sample.

General findings and caveats noted by the study authors: A 13 V-J signature model separated ophthalmopathy from stable hyperthyroidism, with approximately 87% sensitivity and 81.08% specificity in cross-validation and 80%/75% in testing. In validation, the model predicted progression to ophthalmopathy a median of about 6.5 months before onset, with roughly 70% sensitivity and 72.22% specificity. Sample size was not statistically predetermined, and investigators were not blinded to group allocation. Most expanded thyroid clonotypes (frequency above 0.001) were also found in blood, which suggests that blood repertoires may mirror thyroid immune responses.

The hyperthyroidism patients were between 18 and 65 years old and newly diagnosed, with a disease duration of less than 2 months. Patients with uncontrolled infections, other autoimmune diseases, pregnancy or lactation were excluded. Clinical symptoms, serum thyroxine and TRAb, thyroid ultrasound, and orbital computed tomography formed the basis for the diagnoses. Blood from progressor patients was collected at the time of first diagnosis with hyperthyroidism, before any ophthalmopathy symptoms had appeared. PBMCs were separated from roughly 10 ml of fresh peripheral blood using Ficoll-Paque density gradient centrifugation. Progressor patients were first diagnosed with Graves' hyperthyroidism and then developed ophthalmopathy during follow-up. Total RNA was extracted with Trizol reagent, and quality was checked on an Agilent 2100 Bioanalyzer.

The specimen was blood. The chain is assembled from TRBV18 and TRBJ1-6; the D gene is perhaps TRBD1, from 5 matching bases. The source of this sequence is a woman between 25 and 40 years old with Graves' hyperthyroidism that later progressed to Graves' ophthalmopathy. The CDR3 here reads CTSSPPGLDNSPLHF. The DNA is TGTACCAGCTCACCACCGGGGCTCGATAATTCACCCCTCCACTTT.